This passage covers 27 T cell receptor beta chains from one sample sequenced in a study of T cells in Graves' hyperthyroidism and ophthalmopathy. RNA transcripts gave rise to amplified TCR beta CDR3 regions. HTBI primers drove first-round RT-PCR of the TCR CDR3. MiXCR, run by TCRdb on the multiplex PCR reads, gives a single entry per CDR3 protein. The data show about 420,000 distinct CDR3 sequences, 15% to 18% seen once. Sequences were obtained from blood. The source of these receptors is a woman under 30 with Graves' hyperthyroidism.

V usage is TRBV7-8 and J usage is TRBJ1-1; no definite D call. V shed 1 base and J shed 10 bases, with 10 bases lying between them. The CDR3 spans 12 residues. From germline, CDR1 is SGHVS and CDR2 FQNEAQ. The CDR3 DNA follows: TGTGCCAGCAGCTTAGTGGGTTCGGGAGCTTTCTTT. Amino acid sequence: CASSLVGSGAFF.

The chain has TRBV11-2 and TRBJ1-2; a weak D match, TRBD1 (5 bases). V lost 4 bases, J lost 3 bases, and 9 bases lay in between. Germline CDR1 reads SGHAT; CDR2 reads FQNNGV. The CDR3 extends over 13 amino acids. The CDR3 region has the DNA TGTGCCAGCAGCTCACAGGTGGACTATGGCTACACCTTC. Protein: CASSSQVDYGYTF.

This clonotype was counted many times. The V and J genes are TRBV28 and TRBJ2-7, with D perhaps matching TRBD2 (5 bases). This CDR3 has 16 amino acids. CDR1 MDHEN and CDR2 SYDVKM come from the germline V gene. The V and J ends lost 3 bases and 1 base respectively, with 16 bases between them. The CDR3 region is CASSFPPSTFSYEQYF. Written as DNA, the CDR3 is TGTGCCAGCAGTTTTCCCCCTAGCACTTTTTCCTACGAGCAGTACTTC.

This clonotype was picked up a small number of times. This rearrangement joins TRBV6-1 to TRBJ1-4; no reliable D call. Trimming stripped 4 bases from V and 8 bases from J, with 20 bases between. Germline V lookup: CDR1 MNHNS, CDR2 SASEGT. The CDR3 is 16 amino acids. The CDR3 bases are TGTGCCAGCAGTGCAACCACGTCCGGTGGTAGAGAAAAACTGTTTTTT. Amino acids: CASSATTSGGREKLFF.

This clonotype was seen a few times. CDR3 sequence reads: CASSLAGTRTGELFF. As DNA, the CDR3 is TGCGCCAGCAGCTTGGCAGGCACCCGGACCGGGGAGCTGTTTTTT. The chain couples TRBV5-1 to TRBJ2-2; no clear D. V lost 0 bases, J lost 5 bases, and 11 bases lay in between. The germline CDR1 and CDR2 sequences are SGHRS and YFSETQ. The CDR3 has 15 amino acids.

There are many counts of this clonotype. The chain carries TRBV6-1 and TRBJ1-2, with D unresolved. Germline V lookup: CDR1 MNHNS, CDR2 SASEGT. Trimming removed 5 bases at V and 4 bases at J, with 11 bases between. This CDR3 spans 13 amino acids. In nucleotides, the CDR3 is TGTGCCAGCAGTTCGGCACAGTCCTATGGCTACACCTTC. It specifies CASSSAQSYGYTF.

Points on this clonotype: A much larger clone is a single base away; this may be a read error. V usage is TRBV11-2 and J usage is TRBJ2-1; D is unclear. Germline CDR1 SGHAT, CDR2 FQNNGV. The germline V and J ends were trimmed by 1 base and 2 bases, with 12 bases remaining between them. This CDR3 is built from 16 residues. This CDR3 reads CASSLVGQQAYNEQFF. Written as DNA, the CDR3 is TGTGCCAGCAGCTTAGTGGGTCAACAAGCCTACAATGAGCAGTTCTTC.

This clonotype has ten or more counts. For the CDR3, the DNA is TGTGCCAGCAGTGGCCACAGCGGGAGGGAGTACAATGAGCAGTTCTTC. This translates into CASSGHSGREYNEQFF. The gene calls are TRBV2 and TRBJ2-1, with 10 bases identical to TRBD2. This CDR3 has 16 amino acids. CDR1 and CDR2 (germline): SNHLY, FYNNEI. V shed 4 bases and J 4 bases; nucleotides not matched to a gene: 7.

Many counts were recorded for this clonotype. The genes are TRBV12-3 or TRBV12-4 and TRBJ1-5; no firm D call. The CDR3 totals 15 residues. Trimming removed 8 bases from V and 1 base from J, with 15 bases in between. CDR3 amino acids: CASQFRGTSNQPQHF. Written as DNA, the CDR3 is TGTGCCAGCCAGTTTCGGGGAACGAGCAATCAGCCCCAGCATTTT.

This clonotype was seen ten or more times. The V gene is TRBV29-1, the J gene TRBJ2-5, with D unresolved. The CDR3 extends over 13 amino acids. V lost 3 bases and J 5 bases, leaving 13 bases between the germline ends. CDR1 is SQVTM, CDR2 ANQGSEA, per germline. The CDR3 DNA follows: TGCAGCGTTGACCTCGGTATCGGGGAGACCCAGTACTTC. Residues: CSVDLGIGETQYF. The entire variable domain, with the rest obtained from reference TRBV29-1 and TRBJ2-5, is as follows: SAVISQKPSRDICQRGTSLTIQCQVDSQVTMMFWYRQQPGQSLTLIATANQGSEATYESGFVIDKFPISRPNLTFSTLTVSNMSPEDSSIYLCSVDLGIGETQYFGPGTRLLVL.

Notes on this clonotype: A read error may explain this, as a much larger clone is one base away. The rearrangement uses TRBV9 and TRBJ2-7, with TRBD2 identical over 7 bases. The J call could be wrong; TRBJ2-1 is a better fit for the DNA end. Per the germline V gene, CDR1 is SGDLS and CDR2 is YYNGEE. CDR3 size: 15 residues. The CDR3 sequence: CASSLYPERGYEQFF. For the CDR3, the DNA is TGTGCCAGCAGCTTATACCCCGAGCGGGGCTACGAGCAGTTCTTC.

This clonotype has at least ten counts. The J gene is TRBJ2-7, the V gene TRBV2; D remains unclear. CDR3 length: 13 residues. Looked up from germline, CDR1 is SNHLY and CDR2 is FYNNEI. V was trimmed by 6 bases and J by 3 bases, leaving 12 bases between them. The CDR3 bases are TGTGCCAGCAGCCGGACGGACGGCTACGAGCAGTACTTC. Translated: CASSRTDGYEQYF.

This clonotype appeared a few times. The V and J genes are TRBV6-1 and TRBJ2-1; perhaps TRBD2 as D (5 bases). Germline V CDR1 and CDR2: MNHNS, SASEGT. This CDR3 comprises 15 residues. Between the trimmed V and J ends, which lost 1 base and 9 bases, there was a span of 16 bases. The CDR3 bases are TGTGCCAGCAGTGAAGTAGCTACCCGGGGTGCTGAGCAGTTCTTC. Translating it yields CASSEVATRGAEQFF.

This clonotype was seen at least ten times. This chain connects TRBV3-1 to TRBJ1-6; 10 bases are a match to TRBD1. The CDR3 is 16 amino acids. Germline V gives CDR1 LGHDT, CDR2 YNNKEL (reference sequence). V dropped 4 bases and J dropped 6; count of bases not matched to a gene: 6. The CDR3 bases are TGTGCCAGCAGCCCCCGGGGACAGGGGACTAATTCACCCCTCCACTTT. This encodes CASSPRGQGTNSPLHF.

This clonotype was seen at least ten times. The CDR3 is CASNLLGRQSPLHF. The DNA of the CDR3 is TGTGCCAGCAACCTTTTGGGGCGGCAATCACCCCTCCACTTT. V usage is TRBV12-3 or TRBV12-4 and J usage is TRBJ1-6; weak D call: TRBD1 (5 bases). Trimming pared 7 bases from V and 10 bases from J, leaving 17 bases between. The CDR3 totals 14 residues.

This clonotype occurred many times. V and J are TRBV28 and TRBJ2-1, with TRBD2 identical over 9 bases. Germline V gives CDR1 MDHEN, CDR2 SYDVKM. The CDR3 covers 16 residues. J gave up 7 bases and V 4 bases, and 11 bases lay outside the gene matches. The chain's CDR3 is CASSWGWRGGLNEQFF. The CDR3 nucleotides read TGTGCCAGCAGTTGGGGATGGCGGGGGGGCCTGAATGAGCAGTTCTTC.

J is TRBJ2-1 and V is TRBV7-6, with TRBD2 matching 11 bases. The CDR3 loop spans 14 amino acids. With V trimmed by 3 bases and J by 8 bases, 3 bases remained unmatched. Per the germline V gene, CDR1 is SGHVS and CDR2 is FNYEAQ. The CDR3 loop reads CASSFSGGEHEQFF. CDR3 nucleotides: TGTGCCAGCAGCTTTAGCGGGGGGGAGCATGAGCAGTTCTTC. Full variable domain (rest looked up from reference TRBV7-6 and TRBJ2-1): GAGVSQSPRYKVTKRGQDVALRCDPISGHVSLYWYRQALGQGPEFLTYFNYEAQQDKSGLPNDRFSAERPEGSISTLTIQRTEQRDSAMYRCASSFSGGEHEQFFGPGTRLTVL.

The sample holds many counts of this clonotype. This chain joins TRBV20-1 and TRBJ1-1; D not certain. V was cut by 2 bases and J by 5 bases, with 6 bases left in between. CDR3 length: 11 amino acids. The V gene's germline CDR1 is DFQATT and CDR2 SNEGSKA (reference sequence). For the CDR3, the DNA is TGCAGTGCTAGAACCGAGACTGAAGCTTTCTTT. This encodes CSARTETEAFF.

This clonotype was recorded many times. The V call is TRBV7-2, the J call TRBJ2-7; 13 bases map to TRBD2. This CDR3 is 15 amino acids long. Germline V lookup: CDR1 SGHTA, CDR2 FQGNSA. J was trimmed by 6 bases and V by 3 bases; bases with no gene match: 5. CDR3 sequence reads: CASSFWTSGSFEQYF. CDR3 bases: TGTGCCAGCAGCTTTTGGACTAGCGGGAGCTTCGAGCAGTACTTC.

This clonotype was counted ten times or more. This chain's CDR3 is CASSLASPGRGWDEQFF. For the CDR3, the DNA is TGCGCCAGCAGCTTGGCCTCCCCAGGACGCGGGTGGGATGAGCAGTTCTTC. The chain joins TRBV5-1 to TRBJ2-1, with D possibly TRBD2 on 5 matching bases. Between the trimmed V and J ends, which lost 0 bases and 8 bases, there was a span of 21 bases. The CDR3 runs 17 residues. CDR1 is SGHRS, CDR2 YFSETQ, per germline.

This clonotype was seen more than once but under ten times. The chain carries TRBV7-3 and TRBJ2-1, with D perhaps matching TRBD2 (6 bases). Trimming removed 6 bases at V and 0 bases at J, with 15 bases between. CDR3 length: 16 amino acids. CDR1 SGHTA and CDR2 FQGTGA come from the germline V gene. DNA of the CDR3: TGTGCCAGCAGTACCGGGCCGGGGGTCTCCTACAATGAGCAGTTCTTC. This sequence encodes CASSTGPGVSYNEQFF.

As for this clonotype: No conserved phenylalanine or tryptophan is present at the end of the CDR3, so a read error is the likely explanation. As DNA, the CDR3 is TGTGCCGGCAGTTTTCGGACAGGGAGCCACGAGCAGTACCTC. Its translation is CAGSFRTGSHEQYL. J is TRBJ2-7 and V is TRBV28; 8 bases are a match to TRBD1. The CDR3 has 14 residues. Germline V CDR1 and CDR2: MDHEN, SYDVKM.

This clonotype was seen more than once but under ten times. This may be a read error, as it is one base from a much larger clone. The V and J genes are TRBV30 and TRBJ2-3; D is unresolved. The CDR3 loop spans 13 amino acids. Germline V lookup: CDR1 GTSNPN, CDR2 SVGIG (reference sequence). CDR3: CAWTPGLGDAQYF. The CDR3 nucleotides read TGTGCCTGGACCCCCGGATTAGGAGATGCGCAGTATTTT.

The CDR3 protein is CASSSNAHSTGFFKRTEAFF. The CDR3 DNA is TGTGCCAGCAGCTCGAATGCTCACTCGACAGGGTTTTTTAAGCGCACTGAAGCTTTCTTT. The chain links TRBV5-6 to TRBJ1-1; 7 bases align to TRBD1. Per germline, CDR1 SGHDT and CDR2 YYEEEE. The V and J ends lost 3 bases and 4 bases, in that order; junction bases with no gene match: 24. The CDR3 has 20 residues.

This clonotype was seen many times. J is TRBJ2-3 and V is TRBV11-1; 13 bases line up with TRBD2. The length of the CDR3 is 17 residues. CDR1 is SGHAT and CDR2 is FQDESV in the germline V gene (reference sequence). With V trimmed by 5 bases and J by 3 bases, 8 bases remained unmatched. In nucleotides, the CDR3 is TGTGCCAGCAGCCTTCGGACTAGCGGGAGATCAACAGATACGCAGTATTTT. Translation: CASSLRTSGRSTDTQYF.

This clonotype was observed many times. The chain couples TRBV3-1 to TRBJ1-4, with TRBD1 matching 8 bases. This CDR3 has 14 residues. Germline V gene lookup returns CDR1 LGHDT and CDR2 YNNKEL (reference sequence). V lost 2 bases to trimming and J lost 5 bases; unmatched junction nucleotides: 1. CDR3 DNA sequence: TGTGCCAGCAGCCAAAGACAGGGGAATGAAAAACTGTTTTTT. This gives the protein CASSQRQGNEKLFF.

This clonotype was seen many times. V and J are TRBV6-1 and TRBJ1-2, with no clear D. The CDR3 has 15 residues. V was shortened by 1 base and J by 4 bases, with 13 bases between the two germline ends. Germline V lookup: CDR1 MNHNS, CDR2 SASEGT. The CDR3 spells CASSEETRTGYGYTF. The CDR3 nucleotides read TGTGCCAGCAGTGAAGAAACTAGGACGGGCTATGGCTACACCTTC.